This T cell receptor (beta chain) was identified during a study of cytomegalovirus exposure and HLA in healthy donors. Broader study findings: Sequence variants that were highly shared formed a cluster that was likely a sequencing artifact. The classifier reportedly diagnosed cytomegalovirus status with high sensitivity and specificity.

This PCR relied on a set of 60 Vbeta primers and 13 Jbeta primers. Clones were read by immunoSEQ multiplex PCR, and TCRdb kept only the in-frame ones, dropping some. The data hold 150,000 to 160,000 clones, with approximately 85% observed a single time. A word on this clone: Its target is not known.

Germline CDR1 is MNHNY and CDR2 is SVGAGI (reference sequence). The CDR3 runs to 13 residues. Trimming shortened V by 4 bases and J by 6 bases, and 12 bases separated the two germline ends. The clonotype was recovered from a woman aged 18 to 35 in good health and CMV-seronegative. The sequenced sample was PBMCs. The chain has TRBV6-6 and TRBJ1-1; tentatively, D is TRBD1 (6 bases). The CDR3 loop reads CASSFQGISEAFF. In DNA, the CDR3 is TGTGCCAGCAGTTTCCAGGGGATCTCTGAAGCTTTCTTT.